Below are 17 T cell receptor beta chains sequenced from a single sample in a study of cytomegalovirus exposure and HLA in healthy donors. Clones were read by immunoSEQ multiplex PCR, and TCRdb kept only the in-frame ones, dropping some. Of under 250,000 clones in the sample, over 75% were seen once. The material sequenced was PBMCs. The source is a woman under 30 in good health and CMV-seropositive.

This clone came up once. The chain is built from TRBV19 and TRBJ1-2; D gene ambiguous. The germline V gene has CDR1 LNHDA and CDR2 SQIVND (reference sequence). Trimming cost V 4 bases and J 2 bases, with 5 bases left between them. CDR3 length equals 12 residues. The CDR3 region is CASSNQNYGYTF. CDR3 nucleotide sequence: TGTGCCAGTAGTAATCAAAACTATGGCTACACCTTC.

V usage is TRBV27 and J usage is TRBJ2-7, with a possible D match to TRBD1 (5 bases). Trimming took off 3 bases at V and 2 bases at J, with 11 bases between the two ends. Per germline, CDR1 MNHEY and CDR2 SMNVEV (reference sequence). This CDR3 contains 14 residues. CDR3 DNA: TGTGCCAGCAGTTTCAGGCAGGGCGCCTACGAGCAGTACTTC. Translating it yields CASSFRQGAYEQYF.

The chain combines TRBV7-9 with TRBJ2-5; D not resolved. This CDR3 has 14 residues. The germline CDR1 and CDR2 sequences are SEHNR and FQNEAQ (reference sequence). Trimming stripped 2 bases from V and 5 bases from J, with 12 bases between. For the CDR3, the DNA is TGTGCCAGCAGCTTAAATCAAGCCGCGGAGACCCAGTACTTC. This translates into CASSLNQAAETQYF.

The chain recombines TRBV28 with TRBJ2-7; a weak D match, TRBD1 (5 bases). Trimming pared 0 bases from V and 4 bases from J, leaving 10 bases between. Germline CDR1 reads MDHEN; CDR2 reads SYDVKM. This CDR3 is built from 14 residues. CDR3 loop: CASSLWTEPYEQYF. The CDR3 DNA is TGTGCCAGCAGTTTATGGACAGAACCTTACGAGCAGTACTTC. Drawing the rest from reference TRBV28 and TRBJ2-7, the complete variable domain is DVKVTQSSRYLVKRTGEKVFLECVQDMDHENMFWYRQDPGLGLRLIYFSYDVKMKEKGDIPEGYSVSREKKERFSLILESASTNQTSMYLCASSLWTEPYEQYFGPGTRLTVT.

The chain recombines TRBV6-4 with TRBJ2-1; 7 nucleotides match TRBD2. Germline CDR1 is MRHNA and CDR2 is SNTAGT. The ends lost 3 bases at V and 8 bases at J; junction bases unmatched: 4. The CDR3 sequence is 13 residues long. In DNA, the CDR3 is TGTGCCAGCAGTGAGCTAACTAGCGATGAGCAGTTCTTC. Its translation: CASSELTSDEQFF.

In its sample, this clone was seen many times. The chain combines TRBV6-5 with TRBJ2-2; D remains ambiguous. CDR1 is MNHEY and CDR2 is SVGAGI in the germline V gene. The CDR3 consists of 14 residues. Trimming removed 2 bases from V and 1 base from J, with 5 bases in between. DNA of the CDR3: TGTGCCAGCAGTTACACTGGGAACACCGGGGAGCTGTTTTTT. It translates to CASSYTGNTGELFF.

A single count supports this clone. V and J are TRBV9 and TRBJ2-5, with 10 positions matching TRBD2. CDR1 SGDLS and CDR2 YYNGEE come from the germline V gene. CDR3 length: 16 amino acids. V shed 3 bases and J 4 bases; nucleotides not matched to a gene: 9. The CDR3 nucleotides are TGTGCCAGCAGCGCCATTGCTAGCGGGAGTCCAGAGACCCAGTACTTC. Its translation is CASSAIASGSPETQYF.

This chain joins TRBV9 and TRBJ1-2; 10 positions match TRBD1. Per the germline V gene, CDR1 is SGDLS and CDR2 is YYNGEE. The J segment lost 8 bases and the V segment lost 3 bases, leaving 4 bases of the junction unmatched. This CDR3 comprises 13 residues. The DNA for the CDR3 is TGTGCCAGCAGCGAGACAGGGGGCGAGGGCTACACCTTC. Its translation: CASSETGGEGYTF.

The chain couples TRBV28 to TRBJ2-7, with 8 bases aligning to TRBD2. The germline V gene encodes CDR1 MDHEN and CDR2 SYDVKM. The CDR3 loop spans 14 amino acids. The V gene end was trimmed by 3 bases and the J gene end by 3 bases; junction bases not matched to a gene: 4. The CDR3 DNA is TGTGCCAGCAGTTTGACGGGAGGGAACTACGAGCAGTACTTC. This encodes CASSLTGGNYEQYF.

V usage is TRBV27 and J usage is TRBJ2-7; D not certain. Germline V gene data show CDR1 as MNHEY and CDR2 as SMNVEV (reference sequence). V was cut by 0 bases and J by 2 bases, with 8 bases left in between. There are 14 residues in the CDR3. Here the CDR3 DNA reads TGTGCCAGCAGTTTATCCTCTACAGCCTACGAGCAGTACTTC. Its protein product is CASSLSSTAYEQYF.

This chain uses TRBV14 with TRBJ2-4, with 7 bases that match TRBD2. The ends lost 4 bases at V and 6 bases at J; junction bases unmatched: 6. The V gene's germline CDR1 is SGHDN and CDR2 FVKESK. The CDR3 is 14 amino acids. Written as DNA, the CDR3 is TGTGCCAGCAGCCGGTCTAGCGGTAGAAACATTCAGTACTTC. As protein: CASSRSSGRNIQYF.

This clone was detected only once. J is TRBJ1-2 and V is TRBV6-1, with TRBD1 identical over 7 bases. The CDR3 is 15 amino acids. Germline V CDR1 and CDR2: MNHNS, SASEGT. J gave up 3 bases and V 1 base, and 5 bases lay outside the gene matches. The CDR3 nucleotides are TGTGCCAGCAGTGAAGTAAAGGGGGCGGACTATGGCTACACCTTC. It yields the protein CASSEVKGADYGYTF.

The V call is TRBV19, the J call TRBJ2-7; 7 bases match TRBD2. The germline CDR1 and CDR2 sequences are LNHDA and SQIVND (reference sequence). The CDR3 has 15 residues. V lost 7 bases, J lost 3 bases, and 12 bases stayed unmatched. This CDR3 is CASIGIAGQNYEQYF. The CDR3 DNA reads as TGTGCCAGTATAGGGATAGCGGGCCAAAACTACGAGCAGTACTTC.

The V gene is TRBV9, the J gene TRBJ2-7, with 9 positions matching TRBD1. This CDR3 is 15 amino acids long. V lost 3 bases to trimming and J lost 4 bases; unmatched junction nucleotides: 8. Per germline, CDR1 SGDLS and CDR2 YYNGEE. CDR3 bases: TGTGCCAGCAGCGACCCTGGGACAGGGAGATACGAGCAGTACTTC. Translated: CASSDPGTGRYEQYF. Variable domain in full (rest from reference TRBV9 and TRBJ2-7): DSGVTQTPKHLITATGQRVTLRCSPRSGDLSVYWYQQSLDQGLQFLIQYYNGEERAKGNILERFSAQQFPDLHSELNLSSLELGDSALYFCASSDPGTGRYEQYFGPGTRLTVT.

The chain has TRBV11-3 and TRBJ2-1; 8 nucleotides align to TRBD2. The length of the CDR3 is 16 residues. Germline assignment: CDR1 SGHNT and CDR2 YENEEA. V trimming: 5 bases; J trimming: 0 bases; junction bases outside the gene matches: 6. The CDR3 DNA reads as TGTGCCAGCAGCCTGACTAGCGAGATCTCCTACAATGAGCAGTTCTTC. Its protein product is CASSLTSEISYNEQFF.

The chain joins TRBV7-9 to TRBJ1-5; 7 nucleotides match TRBD1. The V gene's germline CDR1 is SEHNR and CDR2 FQNEAQ (reference sequence). V trimming: 5 bases; J trimming: 3 bases; junction bases outside the gene matches: 7. The CDR3 length is 15 residues. The CDR3 coding sequence is TGTGCCAGCAGCACCGAGGACAGGTTCAATCAGCCCCAGCATTTT. Its translation is CASSTEDRFNQPQHF.

The chain employs TRBV7-8 and TRBJ2-2; maybe TRBD2 (5 bases). Germline CDR1 and CDR2: SGHVS and FQNEAQ. CDR3 length: 13 residues. The V end lost 2 bases, the J end lost 13 bases, and 14 bases lay between the germline ends. The chain's CDR3 is CASSLLRAGGLFF. The CDR3 DNA sequence: TGTGCCAGCAGCTTACTGCGGGCTGGAGGGCTGTTTTTT.